The entry that follows covers one T cell receptor (beta chain) sequence. Its antigen is not known. The record originates from a study of T cells in Graves' hyperthyroidism and ophthalmopathy. Study details: Before treatment of any kind, peripheral blood was taken at initial diagnosis. Study-wide points: Most thyroid-expanded clonotypes above 0.001 were also found in blood.

Among ophthalmopathy patients, the Clinical Activity Score reached at least 3, the NOSPECS grade reached at least 4, and duration remained under 3 months. Researchers amplified the TCR beta CDR3 regions from RNA transcripts. Initially, a first-round RT-PCR of the TCR CDR3 employed the HTBI primer set. From the multiplex PCR reads, TCRdb called clonotypes with MiXCR, one entry per CDR3 protein. The data show 250,000 to 350,000 distinct CDR3 sequences, with around 20% seen just once and around 60% held by the top ten. The germline gives CDR1 MNHNS, CDR2 SASEGT. The CDR3 extends over 15 amino acids. Trimming removed 5 bases from V and 6 bases from J, with 19 bases in between.

Sequencing was carried out using blood. The TCR originated in a man in his thirties or forties with Graves' ophthalmopathy. This rearrangement joins TRBV6-1 to TRBJ1-2; possibly TRBD1 for D (6 bases). CDR3 coding DNA: TGTGCCAGCAGTTATAACCGTGACAGGAGAGATGGCTACACCTTC. Translating it yields CASSYNRDRRDGYTF.